The sequence of this T cell receptor (beta chain) was determined in a study of OX40 agonist ivuxolimab in advanced cancers. About the study as a whole: Ivuxolimab, which targeted the costimulatory receptor OX40 (CD134), was an agonistic, fully human IgG2 monoclonal antibody. Prior anti-PD-1, anti-PD-L1 or anti-CTLA-4 therapy was permitted, and roughly two fifths of dose-escalation patients had received checkpoint inhibitors. Intravenous ivuxolimab was administered to patients every 2 weeks at six dose levels: 0.01, 0.1, 0.3, 1.5, 3 and 10 mg/kg. Peripheral TCRbeta sequencing was intended to test whether TCR sequence diversity was altered and clonal T-cell expansion was caused by ivuxolimab. The monotherapy dose-escalation portion (N of about 49 patients) of the phase I ivuxolimab trial is reported in the paper. Three dose-escalation patients achieved partial responses, one with hepatocellular carcinoma and two with cutaneous melanoma. In the dose-escalation cohort, 82.7% of patients were male, and the mean age was roughly 60 years with a range of 23 to 79. Of the approximately 50 dose-escalation patients, hepatocellular carcinoma was present in about 19, melanoma in about 15, renal cell carcinoma in 9 and head and neck cancer in 9. Broader findings and caveats from the paper: In the 0.1-3.0 mg/kg groups, partial responders had among the lowest normalized peripheral clonal expansion, particularly in CD8+ T cells. The antigen specificity of the peripheral T cells that underwent clonal expansion was not determined. On average, CD8+ T cells showed more expanded clones than CD4+ T cells after ivuxolimab. Low levels of normalized T-cell clonal expansion were also shown by some nonresponding patients. Clonal expansion of both CD4+ and CD8+ blood T cells was observed from baseline to week 6 at doses 0.1 to 3.0 mg/kg.

Patients with autoimmune disease history or receiving systemic immunosuppression were excluded from the trial. Peripheral blood for TCR sequencing was drawn from every dose cohort at baseline, at cycle 4 day 1 and at cycle 7 day 1. Samples came from an open-label, multicenter, first-in-human phase I dose-escalation trial of ivuxolimab. Adults with locally advanced or metastatic head and neck squamous cell, hepatocellular, melanoma or renal cell carcinoma were enrolled in the trial. Before TCR sequencing, CD4+ and CD8+ T cells were separately sorted from peripheral blood. For sequencing of the TCRbeta CDR3 region, genomic DNA was extracted from the sorted cells. TCRbeta CDR3 regions were sequenced using the immunoSEQ Assay. TCRdb retrieved this table from immuneACCESS and kept in-frame rearrangements only. Not all clones are present; in checked studies, unresolved V genes account for under half, and no reason is known for the remainder. The sample table records about 58,000 clones; approximately 91% of these occur just once. The ten largest clones take up more than 1.5% of the sample.

Relative to germline, V is 7 bases shorter and J is 0 bases shorter, with 7 bases between their ends. From the cysteine up to the phenylalanine, the CDR3 has a length of 13 residues. Only the CDR3 portion is preserved as DNA: 39 bases, with reading frame beginning at the first base. Sequences SEHNR (CDR1) and FQNEAQ (CDR2) are obtained from the germline V gene (reference sequence). A note on this clone: Its antigen target is currently unknown. It has no much larger one-base neighbor in the sample; base qualities were not kept.

Sequencing was performed on CD4+ or CD8+ T cells sorted from blood, taken in a trial of the OX40 agonist ivuxolimab. Recombination connected TRBV7-9 to TRBJ1-3; no D segment can be confidently identified. The receptor was derived from an adult with an advanced solid tumor such as melanoma, head and neck, liver or kidney cancer. The CDR3 loop reads CASMELSGNTIYF. The nucleotides read TGTGCCAGCATGGAGCTCTCTGGAAACACCATATATTTT.